This TCR beta chain stems from a study of identical twins. V lost 6 bases, J lost 5 bases, and 12 bases stayed unmatched. Germline V gives CDR1 SQVTM, CDR2 ANQGSEA. This CDR3 is built from 14 residues. TCRdb called the 5' RACE reads again in MiXCR, with one record for every CDR3 protein. The sample includes 1.5 million to 2 million distinct CDR3 sequences, around 29% of them seen just once. This TCR was recovered from a newborn girl in good health. The sequenced material came from cord blood. The gene calls are TRBV29-1 and TRBJ1-2, with 7 bases matching TRBD1. CDR3 loop: CSVRRQGRSYGYTF. As DNA, the CDR3 is TGCAGCGTACGACGACAGGGAAGGTCGTATGGCTACACCTTC.